This T cell receptor (beta chain) was recorded in a study of T cell clones after liver transplantation. Study-wide context: Samples came from ITN030ST, which attempted immunosuppression withdrawal within 2 years of liver transplantation. Three of eight recipients were HCV-positive; others had non-autoimmune, non-viral indications. Subjects received no induction therapy and standard immunosuppression until randomization at 12-24 months post-transplant. General observations from the study: Small, mixed patient groups and varying post-transplant times limit these conclusions.

Points on this clone: No antigen is known for it.

The table came from immunoSEQ multiplex PCR; TCRdb's copy has only in-frame clones and leaves some out. The table shows more than 95,000 clones, with about 81% occurring only once. V shed 0 bases, J shed 0 bases, and the junction held 6 bases outside the gene matches. Germline V gives CDR1 MGHRA, CDR2 YSYEKL. The CDR3 totals 18 residues. The chain employs TRBV4-1 and TRBJ1-3; TRBD1 matches 9 bases. The source of this sequence is a human patient who received a liver transplant. A share of the T cells may be of graft donor origin. The input for sequencing was CD4+ T cells from blood, taken around 44 months after liver transplant. CDR3 sequence reads: CASSQDGTGSSSGNTIYF. In DNA, the CDR3 is TGCGCCAGCAGCCAAGACGGGACAGGGTCGAGCTCTGGAAACACCATATATTTT.